This entry lists 29 T cell receptor beta chains sequenced from one sample in a study of human T cells and chemical hapten exposure (dated by TCRdb to the early 2020s). The sample's time point label is to be understood as: patch test 2, 6 weeks after DPC sensitization. The label giving this sample's treatment or condition can be read as: therapeutic diphenylcyclopropenone sensitization with weekly scalp DPC. Library generation was performed with RACE. The sample was run on a NextSeq 500. In-frame beta chains were kept once TCRdb had trimmed the public reads at Q25 with fastp and called clones with MiXCR. Each entry is one CDR3 protein sequence, shown with its most common DNA and genes. For this sample there are about 140,000 distinct CDR3 sequences; 10% to 15% appear just once. Of the sample, 1.3% to 1.5% falls within the top ten clones. The sequenced sample was whole blood, obtained in connection with sensitization to the hapten diphenylcyclopropenone (DPC). The receptors here all came from a woman aged 45-60 years with alopecia areata. Some clones in this sample may be carry-over from other donors' samples.

Notes on this clonotype: Being one base from a much bigger clone, this may be a read error. The missing conserved phenylalanine or tryptophan at the end of this CDR3 makes a read error likely. The chain is built from TRBV18 and TRBJ1-6, with D possibly matching TRBD1 (5 bases). Per the germline V gene, CDR1 is KGHSH and CDR2 is LQKENI. Trimming left V 2 bases short and J 6 bases short, with 20 bases between. This CDR3 region has 18 residues. CDR3: CASSPGPVRGPGNSPLHS. The CDR3 DNA sequence: TGTGCCAGCTCACCAGGCCCAGTTCGGGGCCCGGGTAATTCACCCCTCCACTCT.

A few counts support this clonotype. The genes are TRBV28 and TRBJ2-3, with TRBD2 as a possible D gene (5 bases). The CDR3 contains 14 residues. Per germline, CDR1 MDHEN and CDR2 SYDVKM. V was trimmed by 2 bases and J by 11 bases, leaving 17 bases between them. The CDR3 reads CASSLISGLNGQYF. The CDR3 DNA reads TGTGCCAGCAGTTTAATCAGCGGCCTGAATGGGCAGTATTTT.

This clonotype was seen ten or more times. The chain uses TRBV5-5 and TRBJ1-4; TRBD1 might be the D (5 bases). V lost 4 bases and J lost 0, with 10 bases in between. Germline V gives CDR1 SGHKS, CDR2 YYEKEE (reference sequence). The CDR3 extends over 15 amino acids. CDR3 in amino acids: CASSVGHATNEKLFF. CDR3 DNA sequence: TGTGCCAGCAGCGTCGGACATGCAACTAATGAAAAACTGTTTTTT.

The chain links TRBV7-2 to TRBJ2-2, with D tentatively TRBD1 (6 bases). The V gene's germline CDR1 is SGHTA and CDR2 FQGNSA. V lost 5 bases to trimming and J lost 2 bases, with 12 bases between them. The CDR3 sequence is 15 residues long. The CDR3 sequence: CASSTNRANTGELFF. DNA for the CDR3: TGTGCCAGCAGCACCAACAGGGCTAACACCGGGGAGCTGTTTTTT.

The rearrangement joins TRBV4-2 to TRBJ1-1; no clear D. The CDR3 runs 14 residues. V lost 7 bases to trimming and J lost 3 bases, with 15 bases between them. Germline assignment: CDR1 LGHNA and CDR2 YNFKEQ. The CDR3 DNA follows: TGTGCCAGCACCCCAAGCCCGGGTTACACTGAAGCTTTCTTT. It specifies CASTPSPGYTEAFF.

This clonotype was observed many times. V is TRBV28 and J is TRBJ2-7; D may match TRBD1 or TRBD2 (5 bases each). The V end was cut by 8 bases, the J end by 4 bases, with 15 bases between. The CDR3 totals 13 residues. Germline assignment: CDR1 MDHEN and CDR2 SYDVKM. The CDR3 region has the DNA TGTGCCAGCCTTTTTCCGGGGCAGTACGAGCAGTACTTC. It encodes CASLFPGQYEQYF.

The chain combines TRBV10-3 with TRBJ2-3; maybe TRBD1 (6 bases). Trimming took 8 bases from V and 0 from J, leaving 12 bases between them. CDR3 length: 14 residues. Germline CDR1 ENHRY, CDR2 SYGVKD. CDR3 in DNA: TGTGCCATCCAGGGGCCAGCTAGCACAGATACGCAGTATTTT. Protein sequence: CAIQGPASTDTQYF.

The chain combines TRBV7-2 with TRBJ2-7; D remains ambiguous. The CDR3 has 17 residues. Trimming stripped 2 bases from V and 4 bases from J, with 21 bases between. In germline, CDR1 is SGHTA, CDR2 FQGNSA. CDR3 sequence reads: CASSLLGTPRRPYEQYF. CDR3 bases: TGTGCCAGCAGCTTACTTGGTACACCCCGGCGGCCGTACGAGCAGTACTTC. Together with reference TRBV7-2 and TRBJ2-7, the CDR3 gives the full variable domain: GAGVSQSPSNKVTEKGKDVELRCDPISGHTALYWYRQSLGQGLEFLIYFQGNSAPDKSGLPSDRFSAERTGGSVSTLTIQRTQQEDSAVYLCASSLLGTPRRPYEQYFGPGTRLTVT.

This clonotype appeared a few times. This rearrangement joins TRBV7-2 to TRBJ2-5; D is tentatively TRBD1 or TRBD2 (5 bases each). V lost 5 bases to trimming and J lost 3 bases, with 19 bases between them. CDR3 length: 16 amino acids. Germline values: CDR1 SGHTA, CDR2 FQGNSA. CDR3 DNA: TGTGCCAGCAGCACCCGAGTGCTGGGGGTCGAAGAGACCCAGTACTTC. It specifies CASSTRVLGVEETQYF.

This clonotype has at least ten counts. J is TRBJ2-1 and V is TRBV13; 10 bases fit TRBD2. Trimming cost V 7 bases and J 3 bases; bases outside gene matches: 6. The CDR3 runs to 15 residues. Germline V gives CDR1 PRHDT, CDR2 FYEKMQ (reference sequence). CDR3 loop: CASTRRLAGYNEQFF. The CDR3 bases are TGTGCCAGCACCCGGAGACTAGCGGGCTACAATGAGCAGTTCTTC. Full variable domain (remainder filled in from reference TRBV13 and TRBJ2-1): AAGVIQSPRHLIKEKRETATLKCYPIPRHDTVYWYQQGPGQDPQFLISFYEKMQSDKGSIPDRFSAQQFSDYHSELNMSSLELGDSALYFCASTRRLAGYNEQFFGPGTRLTVL.

At least ten counts were recorded for this clonotype. The CDR3 spells CSASAGVQPQHF. The CDR3 bases are TGCAGTGCTAGTGCAGGGGTCCAGCCCCAGCATTTT. The V gene is TRBV20-1, the J gene TRBJ1-5, with D tentatively TRBD1 (6 bases). The CDR3 has 12 amino acids. V gave up 3 bases and J gave up 7 bases, with 10 bases separating them. CDR1 DFQATT and CDR2 SNEGSKA come from the germline V gene (reference sequence).

The genes are TRBV7-2 and TRBJ2-3; the D is unclear. The germline V gene encodes CDR1 SGHTA and CDR2 FQGNSA. The CDR3 contains 16 residues. V was shortened by 0 bases and J by 1 base, with 11 bases between the two germline ends. The CDR3 coding sequence is TGTGCCAGCAGCTTAGCGACTGATGGGGGCACAGATACGCAGTATTTT. This translates into CASSLATDGGTDTQYF.

This clonotype was seen a few times. The chain links TRBV6-4 to TRBJ1-1; D not resolved. With 6 bases removed from V and 3 bases from J, the gap between germline ends came to 11 bases. Germline values: CDR1 MRHNA, CDR2 SNTAGT. The CDR3 sequence is 13 residues long. The chain's CDR3 is CASSAREDTEAFF. The CDR3 DNA is TGTGCCAGCAGCGCGCGGGAGGACACTGAAGCTTTCTTT.

CDR3 nucleotides: TGTGCTAGTGGTTTAATAGGGGGTTTGCCCCAGCATTTT. Translation gives CASGLIGGLPQHF. This rearrangement joins TRBV12-5 to TRBJ1-5; D might be TRBD1 (6 bases). The germline V and J ends were trimmed by 3 bases and 9 bases, with 12 bases remaining between them. The CDR3 length is 13 residues. Germline V gene sequence: CDR1 LGHNT, CDR2 FRNRAP. Drawing the rest from reference TRBV12-5 and TRBJ1-5, the complete variable domain is DARVTQTPRHKVTEMGQEVTMRCQPILGHNTVFWYRQTMMQGLELLAYFRNRAPLDDSGMPKDRFSAEMPDATLATLKIQPSEPRDSAVYFCASGLIGGLPQHFGDGTRLSIL.

The chain recombines TRBV4-3 with TRBJ1-2, with 8 bases fitting TRBD1. Trimming cost V 0 bases and J 8 bases; bases outside gene matches: 8. The length of the CDR3 is 15 residues. The germline gives CDR1 LGHNA, CDR2 YSLEER. CDR3 loop: CASSQDTDRVDGYTF. The CDR3 nucleotides read TGCGCCAGCAGCCAAGATACGGACAGGGTCGACGGCTACACCTTC.

This chain connects TRBV21-1 to TRBJ2-1; whether TRBD2, the table's D call, matches the DNA was not checked. TRBV21-1 is a pseudogene segment. The CDR3 is 20 residues long. Written as DNA, the CDR3 is TGTGCCAGCAGCAAAGGCATAGGGGTTCAAAGCGGGAGGGCCGGCAATGAGCAGTTCTTC. Translation: CASSKGIGVQSGRAGNEQFF.

This clonotype was recorded once. The CDR3 loop is CAISALTLAGEWNEQFF. CDR3 sequence (DNA): TGTGCCATCAGTGCCCTAACCCTAGCGGGAGAATGGAATGAGCAGTTCTTC. The genes are TRBV10-3 and TRBJ2-1, with 10 bases fitting TRBD2. The CDR3 spans 17 residues. Germline assignment: CDR1 ENHRY and CDR2 SYGVKD. The V segment lost 4 bases and the J segment 7 bases; nucleotides outside the gene matches: 13.

There are many counts of this clonotype. This rearrangement joins TRBV19 to TRBJ1-5; 7 bases fit TRBD1. J lost 4 bases, V lost 10 bases, and 7 bases had no gene match. CDR1 is LNHDA and CDR2 is SQIVND in the germline V gene (reference sequence). This CDR3 spans 13 amino acids. The CDR3 coding sequence is TGTGCCACCCAAGACAGGGCGAATCAGCCCCAGCATTTT. It translates to CATQDRANQPQHF.

This clonotype was counted a few times. The chain uses TRBV6-6 and TRBJ2-5; 7 bases align to TRBD2. J lost 5 bases, V lost 4 bases, and 10 bases had no gene match. Germline lookup yields CDR1 MNHNY and CDR2 SVGAGI (reference sequence). This CDR3 spans 15 amino acids. For the CDR3, the DNA is TGTGCCAGCAGTTCTGGCGGGAGAGGAAAGGAGACCCAGTACTTC. This gives the protein CASSSGGRGKETQYF.

This clonotype has just a few counts. This rearrangement joins TRBV29-1 to TRBJ1-4; 10 positions match TRBD1. V was pared by 1 base and J by 8 bases, with 4 bases of the junction left unmatched. The CDR3 spans 14 residues. The germline V gene encodes CDR1 SQVTM and CDR2 ANQGSEA. The CDR3 nucleotides read TGCAGCGTTGAAGCGGGACAGGGGCGGGAAAAACTGTTTTTT. Its translation is CSVEAGQGREKLFF.

This clonotype came up a few times. This chain joins TRBV19 and TRBJ2-1, with D maybe TRBD2 (6 bases). From germline, CDR1 is LNHDA and CDR2 SQIVND (reference sequence). There are 15 residues in the CDR3. V was trimmed by 6 bases and J by 2 bases, leaving 14 bases between them. The CDR3 reads CASRRGQGPYNEQFF. The CDR3, as DNA: TGTGCCAGTAGGCGGGGTCAGGGCCCCTACAATGAGCAGTTCTTC. Full variable domain (outside the CDR3, taken from reference TRBV19 and TRBJ2-1): DGGITQSPKYLFRKEGQNVTLSCEQNLNHDAMYWYRQDPGQGLRLIYYSQIVNDFQKGDIAEGYSVSREKKESFPLTVTSAQKNPTAFYLCASRRGQGPYNEQFFGPGTRLTVL.

The rearrangement links TRBV12-3 or TRBV12-4 to TRBJ2-2; TRBD2 might be the D (5 bases). The germline V and J ends were trimmed by 5 bases and 1 base, with 14 bases remaining between them. CDR3 size: 16 residues. The CDR3 DNA is TGTGCCAGCAGTCCCCAGACTGGAGGGAACACCGGGGAGCTGTTTTTT. Encoded protein: CASSPQTGGNTGELFF.

The rearrangement joins TRBV20-1 to TRBJ2-2; weak D call: TRBD2 (5 bases). The germline CDR1 and CDR2 sequences are DFQATT and SNEGSKA (reference sequence). The CDR3 contains 16 residues. The germline V and J ends were trimmed by 4 bases and 2 bases, with 17 bases remaining between them. The CDR3 is CSAIQTQTGNTGELFF. CDR3 in DNA: TGCAGTGCTATCCAAACCCAGACGGGAAACACCGGGGAGCTGTTTTTT.

The chain combines TRBV24-1 with TRBJ2-3; 7 bases match TRBD1. Unmatched junction bases numbered 0, after V lost 3 bases and J lost 1 base. This CDR3 has 14 residues. Germline CDR1 is KGHDR and CDR2 is SFDVKD. CDR3 coding DNA: TGTGCCACCAGTGATACAGGGGGCACAGATACGCAGTATTTT. This codes for CATSDTGGTDTQYF.

This clonotype was seen at least ten times. This chain uses TRBV25-1 with TRBJ2-4; TRBD2 aligns across 10 bases. CDR1 MGHDK and CDR2 SYGVNS come from the germline V gene. The CDR3 is 19 residues long. With V trimmed by 1 base and J by 0 bases, 9 bases remained unmatched. The CDR3 nucleotides read TGTGCCAGCAGTGAATTCAGAACTAGCGGGACGATAGCCAAAAACATTCAGTACTTC. It codes for CASSEFRTSGTIAKNIQYF.

This clonotype was detected a few times. The chain combines TRBV7-8 with TRBJ1-1, with D unclear. There are 15 residues in the CDR3. Germline V lookup: CDR1 SGHVS, CDR2 FQNEAQ. Trimming shortened V by 5 bases and J by 1 base, and 14 bases separated the two germline ends. Here the CDR3 reads CASSPRGGQNTEAFF. In DNA form, the CDR3 reads TGTGCCAGCAGCCCACGAGGCGGGCAGAACACTGAAGCTTTCTTT. The full variable domain, completed using reference TRBV7-8 and TRBJ1-1, is GAGVSQSPRYKVAKRGQDVALRCDPISGHVSLFWYQQALGQGPEFLTYFQNEAQLDKSGLPSDRFFAERPEGSVSTLKIQRTQQEDSAVYLCASSPRGGQNTEAFFGQGTRLTVV.

This chain joins TRBV9 and TRBJ2-5; D unresolved. CDR1 is SGDLS, CDR2 YYNGEE, per germline. V was pared by 7 bases and J by 4 bases, with 11 bases between. CDR3 length: 12 amino acids. The CDR3 nucleotides are TGTGCCAGCTCCGACCAGTTAGAGACCCAGTACTTC. This gives the protein CASSDQLETQYF. The full variable domain, completed using reference TRBV9 and TRBJ2-5, is DSGVTQTPKHLITATGQRVTLRCSPRSGDLSVYWYQQSLDQGLQFLIQYYNGEERAKGNILERFSAQQFPDLHSELNLSSLELGDSALYFCASSDQLETQYFGPGTRLLVL.

This clonotype was observed a handful of times. J is TRBJ2-4 and V is TRBV7-8; TRBD2 matches 12 bases. With 4 bases clipped from V and 3 bases from J, the junction kept 10 bases outside the gene matches. Looked up from germline, CDR1 is SGHVS and CDR2 is FQNEAQ. This CDR3 region has 18 residues. DNA of the CDR3: TGTGCCAGCAGCTCGAACAGACTAGCGGGAGTCGGCAAAAACATTCAGTACTTC. It is translated as CASSSNRLAGVGKNIQYF.

This clonotype was counted a few times. The chain has TRBV3-1 and TRBJ2-3, with D perhaps given as TRBD1 or TRBD2 (5 bases each). The CDR3 length is 15 residues. The V end lost 4 bases, the J end lost 0 bases, and 11 bases lay between the germline ends. Germline V gene data show CDR1 as LGHDT and CDR2 as YNNKEL (reference sequence). The CDR3 region is CASSPGTTSTDTQYF. CDR3 nucleotides: TGTGCCAGCAGCCCGGGGACGACTAGCACAGATACGCAGTATTTT.